Listed below are T cell receptor beta chains from one sample, sequenced in a study of cytomegalovirus exposure and HLA in healthy donors. Clones were sequenced by immunoSEQ multiplex PCR, and TCRdb holds only the in-frame ones, with some missing. The sample lists over 150,000 clones; 77% were seen once. The sample taken for sequencing was PBMCs. All receptors come from a woman aged 60-75 years in good health and CMV-seropositive. Both conserved end residues are part of each CDR3. The order of the fields is J gene, clone size, D gene, V gene, CDR3 DNA, CDR3 protein. D genes are given only for firm matches. Not every row has a clone size; where given, it reads once, few, many or a size class.

j_gene: TRBJ2-5; abundance: .; d_gene: TRBD1; v_gene: TRBV28; CDR3nt: TGTGCCAGCAGCCGTATGAGGGGGCTAGAGACCCAGTACTTC; CDR3aa: CASSRMRGLETQYF
j_gene: TRBJ1-2; abundance: .; d_gene: TRBD1; v_gene: TRBV4-1; CDR3nt: TGCGCCAGCAGCCAAGTCGGACAGGGCTATGGCTACACCTTC; CDR3aa: CASSQVGQGYGYTF
j_gene: TRBJ1-2; abundance: .; d_gene: .; v_gene: TRBV5-4; CDR3nt: TGTGCCAGCAGCCAATGGGCCGCAGCTAACTATGGCTACACCTTC; CDR3aa: CASSQWAAANYGYTF
j_gene: TRBJ1-6; abundance: .; d_gene: TRBD1; v_gene: TRBV28; CDR3nt: TGTGCCAGCCATACCGAGGGGGCGGACAGGGGGTTAGGTTCACCCCTCCACTTT; CDR3aa: CASHTEGADRGLGSPLHF
j_gene: TRBJ2-2; abundance: .; d_gene: TRBD1; v_gene: TRBV27; CDR3nt: TGTGCCAGCAGCGGACAGGGGCACACCGGGGAGCTGTTTTTT; CDR3aa: CASSGQGHTGELFF
j_gene: TRBJ2-7; abundance: .; d_gene: TRBD1; v_gene: TRBV6-5; CDR3nt: TGTGCCAGCAGTTGGGGACAGGGAGGCTTTTACGAGCAGTACTTC; CDR3aa: CASSWGQGGFYEQYF
j_gene: TRBJ1-4; abundance: few; d_gene: .; v_gene: TRBV30; CDR3nt: TGTGCCTGGGGCTTAAGTGAAAAACTGTTTTTT; CDR3aa: CAWGLSEKLFF
j_gene: TRBJ2-5; abundance: .; d_gene: TRBD2; v_gene: TRBV5-1; CDR3nt: TGCGCCAGCAGCTTGGGACTAGCGGGAGTAAGGTGGCAAGAGACCCAGTACTTC; CDR3aa: CASSLGLAGVRWQETQYF
j_gene: TRBJ1-1; abundance: .; d_gene: .; v_gene: TRBV5-6; CDR3nt: TGTGCCAGCAGCGCATGGGGGGGGATGAACACTGAAGCTTTCTTT; CDR3aa: CASSAWGGMNTEAFF
j_gene: TRBJ2-7; abundance: .; d_gene: .; v_gene: TRBV20-1; CDR3nt: TGCAGTGCTATTTACAGGTACGAGCAGTACTTC; CDR3aa: CSAIYRYEQYF
j_gene: TRBJ2-1; abundance: .; d_gene: .; v_gene: TRBV5-3; CDR3nt: TGTGCCAGAAGCTTGGAAGCGACAGGTTCCTACAATGAGCAGTTCTTC; CDR3aa: CARSLEATGSYNEQFF
j_gene: TRBJ2-7; abundance: .; d_gene: TRBD2; v_gene: TRBV5-1; CDR3nt: TGCGCCAGCAGCTTGCGGGCTAGCGGGACCGACGAGCAGTACTTC; CDR3aa: CASSLRASGTDEQYF
j_gene: TRBJ2-7; abundance: .; d_gene: .; v_gene: TRBV6-6; CDR3nt: TGTGCCAGCAGTCCCCCTCTTGCGGGTAGGACCTACGAGCAGTACTTC; CDR3aa: CASSPPLAGRTYEQYF
j_gene: TRBJ2-1; abundance: .; d_gene: TRBD2; v_gene: TRBV7-2; CDR3nt: TGTGCCAGCAGCTTAGTGGGAGGGAGCGTGATCGATGAGCAGTTCTTC; CDR3aa: CASSLVGGSVIDEQFF
j_gene: TRBJ2-7; abundance: .; d_gene: .; v_gene: TRBV5-6; CDR3nt: TGTGCCAGCAGCTCACTAGACCGCTACGAGCAGTACTTC; CDR3aa: CASSSLDRYEQYF
j_gene: TRBJ2-2; abundance: .; d_gene: TRBD2; v_gene: TRBV9; CDR3nt: TGTGCCAGCTCCGGGACTAGCGGGAGTGGAACCGGGGAGCTGTTTTTT; CDR3aa: CASSGTSGSGTGELFF
j_gene: TRBJ1-5; abundance: .; d_gene: TRBD1; v_gene: TRBV18; CDR3nt: TGTGCCAGCTCACCACCGGGACAGTGGGGCAATCAGCCCCAGCATTTT; CDR3aa: CASSPPGQWGNQPQHF
j_gene: TRBJ1-4; abundance: .; d_gene: .; v_gene: TRBV10-3; CDR3nt: TGTGCCATCAATAAAGCAGGGCTTCACGAAAAACTGTTTTTT; CDR3aa: CAINKAGLHEKLFF
j_gene: TRBJ2-4; abundance: few; d_gene: TRBD2; v_gene: TRBV19; CDR3nt: TGTGCCAGTAGTCCGCGGGGTAGCGGGGGCCGGGAGGCCAAAAACATTCAGTACTTC; CDR3aa: CASSPRGSGGREAKNIQYF
j_gene: TRBJ1-1; abundance: .; d_gene: .; v_gene: TRBV6-4; CDR3nt: TGTGCCAGCAGTGTGGACATCTGGAACACTGAAGCTTTCTTT; CDR3aa: CASSVDIWNTEAFF
j_gene: TRBJ2-1; abundance: once; d_gene: TRBD2; v_gene: TRBV27; CDR3nt: TGTGCCACCCTAAAGCGGGAGGGCCGCGACAATGAGCAGTTCTTC; CDR3aa: CATLKREGRDNEQFF
j_gene: TRBJ2-3; abundance: once; d_gene: .; v_gene: TRBV9; CDR3nt: TGTGCCAGCAGCTCCGTAGGAGGGGAGGCGGGAGATACGCAGTATTTT; CDR3aa: CASSSVGGEAGDTQYF
j_gene: TRBJ2-7; abundance: .; d_gene: TRBD1; v_gene: TRBV10-3; CDR3nt: TGTGCCATAGCAGCCTCCGGGACAGGGTCCTACGAGCAGTACTTC; CDR3aa: CAIAASGTGSYEQYF
j_gene: TRBJ1-4; abundance: .; d_gene: .; v_gene: TRBV5-1; CDR3nt: TGCGCCAGCAGCTCGGTACCGGGAGAGGCTAATGAAAAACTGTTTTTT; CDR3aa: CASSSVPGEANEKLFF
j_gene: TRBJ1-6; abundance: few; d_gene: TRBD1; v_gene: TRBV5-1; CDR3nt: TGCGCCAGCAGCTTGAGGACAGGGGTTTTTGGACCCCTCCACTTT; CDR3aa: CASSLRTGVFGPLHF
j_gene: TRBJ2-3; abundance: once; d_gene: TRBD2; v_gene: TRBV9; CDR3nt: TGTGCCAGCAGCGTATGGGACTATAGCACAGATACGCAGTATTTT; CDR3aa: CASSVWDYSTDTQYF
j_gene: TRBJ1-1; abundance: .; d_gene: .; v_gene: TRBV2; CDR3nt: TGTGCCAGCAGTGATGTGTACAGTAACACTGAAGCTTTCTTT; CDR3aa: CASSDVYSNTEAFF
j_gene: TRBJ1-1; abundance: .; d_gene: TRBD1; v_gene: TRBV13; CDR3nt: TGTGCCAGCAGCGGGGCCGGGACAGGAAACACTGAAGCTTTCTTT; CDR3aa: CASSGAGTGNTEAFF
j_gene: TRBJ2-5; abundance: .; d_gene: .; v_gene: TRBV5-4; CDR3nt: TGTGCCAGCAACTACGGGGGGCCCCAAGAGACCCAGTACTTC; CDR3aa: CASNYGGPQETQYF
j_gene: TRBJ2-7; abundance: .; d_gene: TRBD1; v_gene: TRBV11-3; CDR3nt: TGTGCCAGCAGCCCGGGACAGGGGGAACCCAGCTCCTACGAGCGGTACTTC; CDR3aa: CASSPGQGEPSSYERYF
j_gene: TRBJ1-1; abundance: .; d_gene: .; v_gene: TRBV11-2; CDR3nt: TGTGCCAGCAGCTTAGCAGGAGGGAATGAAGCTTTCTTT; CDR3aa: CASSLAGGNEAFF
j_gene: TRBJ1-1; abundance: once; d_gene: .; v_gene: TRBV28; CDR3nt: TGTGCCAGCACTCCGGGGGGGCCGGTTGCTGAAGCTTTCTTT; CDR3aa: CASTPGGPVAEAFF
j_gene: TRBJ1-2; abundance: .; d_gene: .; v_gene: TRBV27; CDR3nt: TGTGCCAGCAGTGTAGGACAATTGGATGGCTACACCTTC; CDR3aa: CASSVGQLDGYTF
j_gene: TRBJ1-3; abundance: .; d_gene: .; v_gene: TRBV11-3; CDR3nt: TGTGCCAGCAGCTTCCCCTATCCCTGCTCTGGAAACACCATATATTTT; CDR3aa: CASSFPYPCSGNTIYF
j_gene: TRBJ2-3; abundance: .; d_gene: .; v_gene: TRBV11-2; CDR3nt: TGTGCCAGCAGCTCCTCTTTGCGGAACACGTATTTT; CDR3aa: CASSSSLRNTYF
j_gene: TRBJ2-1; abundance: .; d_gene: TRBD2; v_gene: TRBV9; CDR3nt: TGTGCCAGCAGCGGAACTAGCGGGAGCTACAATGAGCAGTTCTTC; CDR3aa: CASSGTSGSYNEQFF
j_gene: TRBJ1-1; abundance: few; d_gene: .; v_gene: TRBV27; CDR3nt: TGTGCCAGCAGTTTATACGGTGGGGGCCAGAACACTGAAGCTTTCTTT; CDR3aa: CASSLYGGGQNTEAFF
j_gene: TRBJ2-7; abundance: .; d_gene: .; v_gene: TRBV28; CDR3nt: TGTGCCAGCAGTGTCCGGGAACAGGGTCGTCGGGAGCAGTACTTC; CDR3aa: CASSVREQGRREQYF
j_gene: TRBJ1-5; abundance: .; d_gene: TRBD1; v_gene: TRBV27; CDR3nt: TGTGCCAGCAGCTTAACAGGGGTCCGGGAGCCCCAGCATTTT; CDR3aa: CASSLTGVREPQHF
j_gene: TRBJ2-2; abundance: few; d_gene: TRBD2; v_gene: TRBV2; CDR3nt: TGTGCCAGCAGTGCTTACGGGGGGGCCCGTGGCGGGGAGCTGTTTTTT; CDR3aa: CASSAYGGARGGELFF
j_gene: TRBJ2-5; abundance: .; d_gene: TRBD2; v_gene: TRBV4-2; CDR3nt: TGTGCCAGCAGCCAAGATAATGGGCTAGCGGGGGAGGAGACCCAGTACTTC; CDR3aa: CASSQDNGLAGEETQYF
j_gene: TRBJ2-7; abundance: .; d_gene: TRBD2; v_gene: TRBV4-1; CDR3nt: TGCGCCAGCAGCCAACCGACTAGCGGCTACGAGCAGTACTTC; CDR3aa: CASSQPTSGYEQYF
j_gene: TRBJ2-5; abundance: few; d_gene: TRBD2; v_gene: TRBV5-8; CDR3nt: TGTGCCAGCAGCTTGGGGACAGTAGCGGGAAATCAAGAGACCCAGTACTTC; CDR3aa: CASSLGTVAGNQETQYF
j_gene: TRBJ2-5; abundance: .; d_gene: .; v_gene: TRBV5-8; CDR3nt: TGTGCCAGCAGCTCGGACTACCAAGAGACCCAGTACTTC; CDR3aa: CASSSDYQETQYF
j_gene: TRBJ1-5; abundance: .; d_gene: .; v_gene: TRBV28; CDR3nt: TGTGCCAGCAGTCCCCGGGGGGGTGCTAGCAATCAGCCCCAGCATTTT; CDR3aa: CASSPRGGASNQPQHF
j_gene: TRBJ2-7; abundance: few; d_gene: TRBD2; v_gene: TRBV2; CDR3nt: TGTGCCAGCAGCGGACTAGCGGGGACCCACTCCGAGCAGTACTTC; CDR3aa: CASSGLAGTHSEQYF
j_gene: TRBJ2-5; abundance: few; d_gene: TRBD2; v_gene: TRBV7-9; CDR3nt: TGTGCCAGCAGTGGGACTAGCGGTGAGACCCAGTACTTC; CDR3aa: CASSGTSGETQYF
j_gene: TRBJ1-1; abundance: .; d_gene: .; v_gene: TRBV2; CDR3nt: TGTGCCAGCAGTGAGGTAGTGTCAGGGGCCCACTGGAACACTGAAGCTTTCTTT; CDR3aa: CASSEVVSGAHWNTEAFF
j_gene: TRBJ2-4; abundance: .; d_gene: TRBD2; v_gene: TRBV10-2; CDR3nt: TGCGCCAGCAAACTAGCGGGTGGTGTCATTCAGTACTTC; CDR3aa: CASKLAGGVIQYF
j_gene: TRBJ2-1; abundance: .; d_gene: TRBD2; v_gene: TRBV7-3; CDR3nt: TGTGCCAGCAGCTTGTTGGCGGGAGCTACCGGTGAGCAGTTCTTC; CDR3aa: CASSLLAGATGEQFF
j_gene: TRBJ2-7; abundance: .; d_gene: TRBD1; v_gene: TRBV7-6; CDR3nt: TGTGCCAGCAGCTTAGTGGACAGGGGTGCCTACGAGCAGTACTTC; CDR3aa: CASSLVDRGAYEQYF
j_gene: TRBJ2-7; abundance: .; d_gene: .; v_gene: TRBV5-4; CDR3nt: TGTGCCAGCAGCTTGCCGGGCTACGAGCAGTACTTC; CDR3aa: CASSLPGYEQYF
j_gene: TRBJ1-1; abundance: once; d_gene: TRBD1; v_gene: TRBV5-4; CDR3nt: TGTGCCAGCAGCTCACAGGGGACCACTGAAGCTTTCTTT; CDR3aa: CASSSQGTTEAFF
j_gene: TRBJ1-1; abundance: .; d_gene: .; v_gene: TRBV28; CDR3nt: TGTGCCAGCAGCCGGGGGGGGGCAGCCACTGAAGCTTTCTTT; CDR3aa: CASSRGGAATEAFF
j_gene: TRBJ1-4; abundance: .; d_gene: .; v_gene: TRBV2; CDR3nt: TGTGCCAGCAGTGGAGACAGCGGGAGAGCTGAAAAACTGTTTTTT; CDR3aa: CASSGDSGRAEKLFF
j_gene: TRBJ2-3; abundance: .; d_gene: .; v_gene: TRBV6-5; CDR3nt: TGTGCCAGCAGTTACAGGGGAAGTAGGGATACGCAGTATTTT; CDR3aa: CASSYRGSRDTQYF
j_gene: TRBJ2-1; abundance: few; d_gene: TRBD2; v_gene: TRBV30; CDR3nt: TGTGCCTGGAGTGTACGGGGTAGCGGGAATGAGCAGTTCTTC; CDR3aa: CAWSVRGSGNEQFF